This T cell receptor beta chain is from a study of cytomegalovirus exposure and HLA in healthy donors. Concerning this clone itself: Its antigen is currently unknown.

Primers: 60 Vbeta forward and 13 Jbeta reverse. Assay used: immunoSEQ multiplex PCR; TCRdb lists only in-frame clones, some missing. The repertoire holds under 200,000 clones, over 60% seen once, with 5.7% in the top ten. General study findings and limits: As immune exposure information, only CMV serostatus was available. Being productive about 90% or about 30% of the time was typical of most TCR beta V segments in an earlier analysis. Among the most significant clusters, several appeared linked to common viral pathogens in a later analysis.

The sequence was obtained from a man aged 40-50 years in good health and CMV-seronegative. The sequenced material came from PBMCs.

The CDR3, as DNA: TGCAGCGTGGGACAGACTATCAATCAGCCCCAGCATTTT. Amino acid sequence: CSVGQTINQPQHF. This chain connects TRBV29-1 to TRBJ1-5; TRBD1 agrees at 7 bases. Unmatched junction bases numbered 5, after V lost 6 bases and J lost 3 bases. The CDR3 consists of 13 residues. Looked up from germline, CDR1 is SQVTM and CDR2 is ANQGSEA. The entire variable domain, with the rest obtained from reference TRBV29-1 and TRBJ1-5, is as follows: SAVISQKPSRDICQRGTSLTIQCQVDSQVTMMFWYRQQPGQSLTLIATANQGSEATYESGFVIDKFPISRPNLTFSTLTVSNMSPEDSSIYLCSVGQTINQPQHFGDGTRLSIL.